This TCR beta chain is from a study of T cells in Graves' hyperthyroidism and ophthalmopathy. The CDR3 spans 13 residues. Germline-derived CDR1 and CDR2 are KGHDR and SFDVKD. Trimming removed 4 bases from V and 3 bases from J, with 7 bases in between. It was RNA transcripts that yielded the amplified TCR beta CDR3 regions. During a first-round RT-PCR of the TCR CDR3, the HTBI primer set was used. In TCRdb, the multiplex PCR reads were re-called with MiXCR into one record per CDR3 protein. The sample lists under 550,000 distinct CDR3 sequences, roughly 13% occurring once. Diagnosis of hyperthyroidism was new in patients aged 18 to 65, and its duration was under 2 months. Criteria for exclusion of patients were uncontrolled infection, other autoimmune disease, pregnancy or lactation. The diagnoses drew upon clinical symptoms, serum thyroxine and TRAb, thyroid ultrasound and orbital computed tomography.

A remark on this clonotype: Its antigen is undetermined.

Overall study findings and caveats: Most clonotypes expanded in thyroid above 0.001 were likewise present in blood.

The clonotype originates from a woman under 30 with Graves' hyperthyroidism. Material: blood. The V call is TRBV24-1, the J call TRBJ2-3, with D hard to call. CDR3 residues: CATSDYRTDTQYF. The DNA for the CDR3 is TGTGCCACCAGTGACTATAGGACAGATACGCAGTATTTT.